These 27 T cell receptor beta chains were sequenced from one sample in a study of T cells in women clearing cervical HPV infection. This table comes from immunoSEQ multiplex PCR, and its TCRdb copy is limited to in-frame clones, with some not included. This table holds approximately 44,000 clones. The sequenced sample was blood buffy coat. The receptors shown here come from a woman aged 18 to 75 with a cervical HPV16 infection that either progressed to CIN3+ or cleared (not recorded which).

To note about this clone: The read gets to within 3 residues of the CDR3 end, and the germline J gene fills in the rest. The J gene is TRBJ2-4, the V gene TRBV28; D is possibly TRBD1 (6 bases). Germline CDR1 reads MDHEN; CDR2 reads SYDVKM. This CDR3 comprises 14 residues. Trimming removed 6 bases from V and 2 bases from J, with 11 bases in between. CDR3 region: CASRPGETKNIQYF. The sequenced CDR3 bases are TGTGCCAGCAGACCAGGGGAAACCAAAAACATT.

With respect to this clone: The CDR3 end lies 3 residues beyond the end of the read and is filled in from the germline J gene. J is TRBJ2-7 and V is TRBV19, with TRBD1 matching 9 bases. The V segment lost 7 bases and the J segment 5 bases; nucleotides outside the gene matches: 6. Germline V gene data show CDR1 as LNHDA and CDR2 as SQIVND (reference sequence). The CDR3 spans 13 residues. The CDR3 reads CASNMGQGDEQYF. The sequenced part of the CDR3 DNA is TGTGCCAGTAACATGGGACAGGGCGACGAG. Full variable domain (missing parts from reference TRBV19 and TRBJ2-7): DGGITQSPKYLFRKEGQNVTLSCEQNLNHDAMYWYRQDPGQGLRLIYYSQIVNDFQKGDIAEGYSVSREKKESFPLTVTSAQKNPTAFYLCASNMGQGDEQYFGPGTRLTVT.

The sequenced CDR3 bases are TGCAGTGCTAGAGATTCCCGCGGCAATTCACCC. It encodes CSARDSRGNSP. The whole CDR3 sequence reads CSARDSRGNSPLHF. The J gene is TRBJ1-6, the V gene TRBV20-1, with D uncertain. The CDR3 extends 3 residues past the end of the read, so its final part is completed from the germline J gene. The CDR3 loop spans 14 amino acids. V was trimmed by 0 bases and J by 7 bases, leaving 10 bases between them. Germline V CDR1 and CDR2: DFQATT, SNEGSKA (reference sequence).

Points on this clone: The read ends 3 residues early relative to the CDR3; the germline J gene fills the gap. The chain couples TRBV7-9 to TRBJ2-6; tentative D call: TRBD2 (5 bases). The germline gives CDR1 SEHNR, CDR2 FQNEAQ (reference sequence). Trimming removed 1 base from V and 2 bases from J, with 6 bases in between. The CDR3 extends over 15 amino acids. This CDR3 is CASSLDGAGANVLTF. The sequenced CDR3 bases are TGTGCCAGCAGCTTAGACGGGGCTGGGGCCAACGTC.

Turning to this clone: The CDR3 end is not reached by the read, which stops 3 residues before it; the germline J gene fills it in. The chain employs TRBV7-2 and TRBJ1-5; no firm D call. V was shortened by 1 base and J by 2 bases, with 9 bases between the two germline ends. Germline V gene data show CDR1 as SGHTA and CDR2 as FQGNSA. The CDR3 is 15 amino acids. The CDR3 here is CASSLVWQGNQPQHF. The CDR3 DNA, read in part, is TGTGCCAGCAGCTTAGTTTGGCAGGGCAATCAGCCC. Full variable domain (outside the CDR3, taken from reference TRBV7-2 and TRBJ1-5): GAGVSQSPSNKVTEKGKDVELRCDPISGHTALYWYRQSLGQGLEFLIYFQGNSAPDKSGLPSDRFSAERTGGSVSTLTIQRTQQEDSAVYLCASSLVWQGNQPQHFGDGTRLSIL.

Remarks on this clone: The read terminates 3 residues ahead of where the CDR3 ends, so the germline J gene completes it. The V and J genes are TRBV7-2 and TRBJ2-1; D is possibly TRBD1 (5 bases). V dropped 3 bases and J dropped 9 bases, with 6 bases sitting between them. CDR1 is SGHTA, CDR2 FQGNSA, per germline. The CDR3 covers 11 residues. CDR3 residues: CASSFRGEQFF. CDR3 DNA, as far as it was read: TGTGCCAGCAGCTTTAGGGGTGAG.

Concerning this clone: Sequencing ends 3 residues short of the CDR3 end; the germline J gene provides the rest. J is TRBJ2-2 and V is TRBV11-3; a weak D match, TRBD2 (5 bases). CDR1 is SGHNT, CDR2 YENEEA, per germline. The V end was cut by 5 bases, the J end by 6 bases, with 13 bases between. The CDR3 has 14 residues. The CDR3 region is CASSPGLMAGELFF. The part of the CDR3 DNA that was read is TGTGCCAGCAGCCCAGGACTGATGGCCGGGGAG.

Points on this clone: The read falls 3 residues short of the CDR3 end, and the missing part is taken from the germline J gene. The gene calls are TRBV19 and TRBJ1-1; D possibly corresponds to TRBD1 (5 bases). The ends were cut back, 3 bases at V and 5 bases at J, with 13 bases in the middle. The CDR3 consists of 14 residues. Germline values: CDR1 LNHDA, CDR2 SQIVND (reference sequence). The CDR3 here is CASSISGGWTEAFF. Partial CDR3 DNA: TGTGCCAGTAGTATCAGCGGGGGGTGGACTGAA.

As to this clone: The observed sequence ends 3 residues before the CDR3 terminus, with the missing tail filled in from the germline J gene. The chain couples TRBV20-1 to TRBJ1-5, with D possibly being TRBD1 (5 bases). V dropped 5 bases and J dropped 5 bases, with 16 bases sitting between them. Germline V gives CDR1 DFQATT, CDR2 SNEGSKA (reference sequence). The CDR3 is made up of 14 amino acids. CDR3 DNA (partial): TGCAGTGCTGAGGAGGAGGGGTATTATCAGCCC. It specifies CSAEEEGYYQP. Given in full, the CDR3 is CSAEEEGYYQPQHF.

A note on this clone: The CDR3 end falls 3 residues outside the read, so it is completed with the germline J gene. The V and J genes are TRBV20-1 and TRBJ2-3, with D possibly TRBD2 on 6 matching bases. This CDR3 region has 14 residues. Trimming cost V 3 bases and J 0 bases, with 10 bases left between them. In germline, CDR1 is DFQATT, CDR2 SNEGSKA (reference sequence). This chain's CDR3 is CSASRGVSTDTQYF. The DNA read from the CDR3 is TGCAGTGCTAGTCGCGGGGTGAGCACAGATACG.

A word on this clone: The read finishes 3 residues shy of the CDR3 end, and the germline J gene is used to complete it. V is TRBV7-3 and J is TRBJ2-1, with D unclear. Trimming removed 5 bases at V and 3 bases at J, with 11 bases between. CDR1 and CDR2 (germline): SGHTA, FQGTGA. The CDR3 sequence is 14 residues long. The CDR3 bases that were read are TGTGCCAGCAGCCCCAAGGGCCACTACAATGAG. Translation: CASSPKGHYNE. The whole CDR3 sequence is CASSPKGHYNEQFF.

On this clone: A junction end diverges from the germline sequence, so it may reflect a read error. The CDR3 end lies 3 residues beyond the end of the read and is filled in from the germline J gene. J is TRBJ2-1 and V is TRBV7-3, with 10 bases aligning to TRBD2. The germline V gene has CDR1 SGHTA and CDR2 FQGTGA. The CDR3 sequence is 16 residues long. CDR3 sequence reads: CASSLTGTSVYNEQFF. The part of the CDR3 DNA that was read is TGTGCCAGCAGCCTAACCGGGACTAGCGTCTACAATGAG.

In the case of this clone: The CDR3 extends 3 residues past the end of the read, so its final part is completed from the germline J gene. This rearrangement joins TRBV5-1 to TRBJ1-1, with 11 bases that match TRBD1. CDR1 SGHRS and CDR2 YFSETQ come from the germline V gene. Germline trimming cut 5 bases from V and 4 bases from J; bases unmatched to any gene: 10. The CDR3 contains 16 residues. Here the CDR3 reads CASRTGTGGRGTEAFF. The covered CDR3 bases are TGCGCCAGCAGGACCGGGACAGGGGGTAGGGGCACTGAA. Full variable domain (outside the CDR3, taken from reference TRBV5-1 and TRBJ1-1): KAGVTQTPRYLIKTRGQQVTLSCSPISGHRSVSWYQQTPGQGLQFLFEYFSETQRNKGNFPGRFSGRQFSNSRSEMNVSTLELGDSALYLCASRTGTGGRGTEAFFGQGTRLTVV.

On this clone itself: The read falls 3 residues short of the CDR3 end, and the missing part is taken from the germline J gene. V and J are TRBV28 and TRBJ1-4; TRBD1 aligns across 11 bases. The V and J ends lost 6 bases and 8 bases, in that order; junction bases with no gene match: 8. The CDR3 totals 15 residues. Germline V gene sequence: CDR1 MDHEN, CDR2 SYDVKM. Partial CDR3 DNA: TGTGCCAGCAGCCCACCTGGGGACAGGGGGGAAAAA. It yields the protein CASSPPGDRGEK. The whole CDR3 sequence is CASSPPGDRGEKLFF.

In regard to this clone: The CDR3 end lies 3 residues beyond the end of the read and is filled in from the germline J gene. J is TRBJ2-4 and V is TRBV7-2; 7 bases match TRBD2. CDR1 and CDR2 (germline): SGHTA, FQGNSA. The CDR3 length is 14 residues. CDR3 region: CASSHPGTNYGQYF. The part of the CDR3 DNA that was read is TGTGCCAGCAGCCACCCCGGGACTAACTATGGT.

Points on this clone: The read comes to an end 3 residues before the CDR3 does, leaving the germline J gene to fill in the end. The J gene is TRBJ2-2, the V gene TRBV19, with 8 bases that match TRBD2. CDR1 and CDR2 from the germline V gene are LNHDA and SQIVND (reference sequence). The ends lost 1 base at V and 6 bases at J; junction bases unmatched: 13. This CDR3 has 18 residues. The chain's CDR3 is CASSIVRLAGRSAGELFF. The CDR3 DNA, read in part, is TGTGCCAGTAGTATAGTTAGGCTAGCGGGCCGGTCGGCCGGGGAG.

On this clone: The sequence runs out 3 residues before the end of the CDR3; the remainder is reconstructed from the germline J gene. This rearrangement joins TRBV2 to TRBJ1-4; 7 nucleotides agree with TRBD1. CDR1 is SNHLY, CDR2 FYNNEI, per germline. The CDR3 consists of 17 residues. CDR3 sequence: CASSVQGELSGANVLFF. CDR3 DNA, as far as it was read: TGTGCCAGCAGCGTTCAGGGGGAACTGTCTGGGGCCAACGTA.

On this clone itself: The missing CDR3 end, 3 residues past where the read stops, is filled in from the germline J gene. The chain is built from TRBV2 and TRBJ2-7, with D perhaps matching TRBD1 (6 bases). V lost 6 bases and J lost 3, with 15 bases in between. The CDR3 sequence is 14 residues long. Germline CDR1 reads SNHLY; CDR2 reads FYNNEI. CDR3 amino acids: CASRGAAIFYEQYF. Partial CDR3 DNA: TGTGCCAGCAGGGGGGCAGCAATATTCTACGAG.

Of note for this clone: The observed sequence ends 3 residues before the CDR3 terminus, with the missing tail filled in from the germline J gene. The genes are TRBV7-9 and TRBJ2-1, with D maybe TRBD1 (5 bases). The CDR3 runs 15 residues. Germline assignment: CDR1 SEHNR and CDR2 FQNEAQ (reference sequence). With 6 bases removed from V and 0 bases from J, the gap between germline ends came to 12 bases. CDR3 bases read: TGTGCCAGCAGTTTCGCGACAGCCTCCTACAATGAG. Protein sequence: CASSFATASYNE. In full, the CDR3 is CASSFATASYNEQFF. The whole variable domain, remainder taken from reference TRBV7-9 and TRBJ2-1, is DTGVSQNPRHKITKRGQNVTFRCDPISEHNRLYWYRQTLGQGPEFLTYFQNEAQLEKSRLLSDRFSAERPKGSFSTLEIQRTEQGDSAMYLCASSFATASYNEQFFGPGTRLTVL.

The CDR3 reads CASSLEPGDNSPLHF. The CDR3 DNA, read in part, is TGTGCCAGCAGCTTAGAACCAGGGGATAATTCACCC. The chain has TRBV11-2 and TRBJ1-6; D perhaps matches TRBD1 (6 bases). Read data end 3 residues before the CDR3 end; the end is taken from the germline J gene. V was clipped by 0 bases and J by 5 bases, with 8 bases between them. Germline-derived CDR1 and CDR2 are SGHAT and FQNNGV. CDR3 length equals 15 residues.

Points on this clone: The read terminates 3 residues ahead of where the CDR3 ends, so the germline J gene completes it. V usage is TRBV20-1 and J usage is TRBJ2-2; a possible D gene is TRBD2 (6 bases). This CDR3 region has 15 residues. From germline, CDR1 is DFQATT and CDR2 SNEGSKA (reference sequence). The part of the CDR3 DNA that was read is TGCAGTGCTAGTCATGCGGGGTTCCATAATTCACCG. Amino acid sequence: CSASHAGFHNSP. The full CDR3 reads CSASHAGFHNSPLFF.

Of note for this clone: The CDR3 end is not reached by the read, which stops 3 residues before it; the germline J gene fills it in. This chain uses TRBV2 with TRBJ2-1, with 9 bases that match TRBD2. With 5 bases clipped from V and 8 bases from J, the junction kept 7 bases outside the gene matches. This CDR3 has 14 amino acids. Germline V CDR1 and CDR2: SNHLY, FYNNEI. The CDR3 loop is CASSQGTSFHEQFF. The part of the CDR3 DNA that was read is TGTGCCAGCAGTCAAGGGACTAGCTTCCATGAG.

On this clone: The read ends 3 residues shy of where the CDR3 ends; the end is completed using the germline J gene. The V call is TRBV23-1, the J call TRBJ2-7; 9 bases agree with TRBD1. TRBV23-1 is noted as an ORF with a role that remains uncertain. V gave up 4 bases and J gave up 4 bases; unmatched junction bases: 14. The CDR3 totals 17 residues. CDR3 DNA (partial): TGCGCCAGCAGTCCGGGGACAGGGCGAGGAAGAAGATACGAG. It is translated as CASSPGTGRGRRYE. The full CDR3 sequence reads CASSPGTGRGRRYEQYF.

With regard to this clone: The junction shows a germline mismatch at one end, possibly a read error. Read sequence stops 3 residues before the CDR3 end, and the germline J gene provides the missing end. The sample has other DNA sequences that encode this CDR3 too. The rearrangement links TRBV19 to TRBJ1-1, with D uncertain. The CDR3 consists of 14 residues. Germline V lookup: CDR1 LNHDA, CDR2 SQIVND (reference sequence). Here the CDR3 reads CASSIPGMNTEAFF. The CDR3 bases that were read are TGTGCCAGTAGTATACCAGGAATGAACACTGAG.

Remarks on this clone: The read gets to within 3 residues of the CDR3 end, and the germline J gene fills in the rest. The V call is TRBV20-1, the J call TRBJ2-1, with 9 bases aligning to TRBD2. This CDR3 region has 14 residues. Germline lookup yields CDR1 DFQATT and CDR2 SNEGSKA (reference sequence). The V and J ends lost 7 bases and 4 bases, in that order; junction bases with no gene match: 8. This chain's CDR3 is CSVAATSGYNEQFF. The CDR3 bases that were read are TGCAGTGTGGCCGCGACTAGCGGATACAATGAG.

Incomplete CDR3 DNA: TGTGCCAGCAGCTTGAGGGGACAGGGATCAAACGAG. Protein: CASSLRGQGSNE. The entire CDR3 protein reads CASSLRGQGSNEQYF. The chain is built from TRBV5-6 and TRBJ2-7; 9 nucleotides match TRBD1. Sequencing ends 3 residues short of the CDR3 end; the germline J gene provides the rest. The CDR3 spans 15 residues. Trimming cost V 1 base and J 5 bases; bases outside gene matches: 7. CDR1 and CDR2 (germline): SGHDT, YYEEEE. Full variable domain (outside the CDR3, taken from reference TRBV5-6 and TRBJ2-7): DAGVTQSPTHLIKTRGQQVTLRCSPKSGHDTVSWYQQALGQGPQFIFQYYEEEERQRGNFPDRFSGHQFPNYSSELNVNALLLGDSALYLCASSLRGQGSNEQYFGPGTRLTVT.

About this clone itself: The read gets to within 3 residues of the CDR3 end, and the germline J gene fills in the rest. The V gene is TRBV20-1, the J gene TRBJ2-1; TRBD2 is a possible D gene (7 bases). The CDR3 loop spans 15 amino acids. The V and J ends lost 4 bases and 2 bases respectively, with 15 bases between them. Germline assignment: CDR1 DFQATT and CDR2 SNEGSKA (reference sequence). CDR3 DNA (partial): TGCAGTGCTAAGGGGGGCGGGGGACCCTACAATGAG. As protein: CSAKGGGGPYNE. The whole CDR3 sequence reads CSAKGGGGPYNEQFF.